Described below is a single T cell receptor (beta chain) sequence and its context. Antigen specificity is unknown. Primed by a sample-barcoded 5' primer and a J-beta primer mix, a second PCR proceeded for about 7 to 12 cycles. TCRdb re-analysed the 5' RACE reads in MiXCR, keeping a single row per CDR3 protein. The profile shows about 1,800,000 distinct CDR3 sequences, 28% of them singletons. The sample originates from a study of blood T cells in healthy people across ages. Study observations and caveats: Fewer expanded clones and more diversity marked long-lived versus aged donors. Unsorted PBMC input precluded a conclusive naive versus antigen-experienced comparison. The study lacked donor CMV status, which possibly confounded expanded clonotype changes.

The material sequenced was blood. This clonotype was sampled from a woman in her thirties in good health.

The CDR3 sequence: CASSRSTSGFYEQYF. Here the CDR3 DNA reads TGTGCCAGCAGCCGCAGTACTAGCGGGTTCTACGAGCAGTACTTC. The V and J genes are TRBV7-2 and TRBJ2-4, with TRBD2 matching over 9 bases. The end of the DNA aligns better with TRBJ2-7, so the J call may be wrong. This CDR3 contains 15 residues. The germline V gene encodes CDR1 SGHTA and CDR2 FQGNSA.